The present T cell receptor beta chain was sequenced within a study of early T cells in non-severe SARS-CoV-2 infection. There are many counts of this clonotype. The CDR3 sequence is 12 residues long. CDR1 is WSHSY, CDR2 SAAADI, per germline. Trimming took 8 bases from V and 3 from J, leaving 8 bases between them. TCRdb reprocessed the 5' RACE reads with MiXCR, giving one entry per CDR3 protein. The table shows tens of thousands of distinct CDR3 sequences, with 3.5% to 5.5% occurring only once. The sequence came from an adult who was a healthcare worker with PCR-confirmed SARS-CoV-2 infection or an uninfected control (not recorded which). Sequencing was performed on whole blood. The genes are TRBV10-2 and TRBJ2-1, with D possibly TRBD1 on 6 matching bases. The CDR3 protein is CASGQLYNEQFF. In nucleotides, the CDR3 is TGCGCCAGCGGACAGCTCTACAATGAGCAGTTCTTC.